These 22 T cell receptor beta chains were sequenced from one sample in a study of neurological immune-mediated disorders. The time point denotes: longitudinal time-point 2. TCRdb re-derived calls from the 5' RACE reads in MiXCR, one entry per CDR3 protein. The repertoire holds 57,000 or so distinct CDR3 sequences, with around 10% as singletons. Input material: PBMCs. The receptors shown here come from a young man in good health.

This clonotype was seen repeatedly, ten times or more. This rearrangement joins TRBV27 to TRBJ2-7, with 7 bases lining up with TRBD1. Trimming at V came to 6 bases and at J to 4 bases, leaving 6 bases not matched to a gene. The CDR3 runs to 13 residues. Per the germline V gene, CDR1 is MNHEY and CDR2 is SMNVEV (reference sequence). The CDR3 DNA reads TGTGCCAGCAGCGGGACAGAGAGATACGAGCAGTACTTC. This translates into CASSGTERYEQYF.

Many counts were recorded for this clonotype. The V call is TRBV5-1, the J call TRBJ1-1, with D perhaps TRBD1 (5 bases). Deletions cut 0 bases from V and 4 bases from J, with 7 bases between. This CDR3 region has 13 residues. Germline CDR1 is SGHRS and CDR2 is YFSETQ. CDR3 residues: CASSLDRTTEAFF. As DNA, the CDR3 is TGCGCCAGCAGCTTGGACAGGACCACTGAAGCTTTCTTT. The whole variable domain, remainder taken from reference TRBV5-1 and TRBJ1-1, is KAGVTQTPRYLIKTRGQQVTLSCSPISGHRSVSWYQQTPGQGLQFLFEYFSETQRNKGNFPGRFSGRQFSNSRSEMNVSTLELGDSALYLCASSLDRTTEAFFGQGTRLTVV.

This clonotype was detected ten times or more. In DNA form, the CDR3 reads TGCGCCAGCAGCCTGGAAGAGCGGGAGTTCTACAATGAGCAGTTCTTC. It specifies CASSLEEREFYNEQFF. The J gene is TRBJ2-1, the V gene TRBV4-1, with 8 bases identical to TRBD2. Germline V gene lookup returns CDR1 MGHRA and CDR2 YSYEKL. CDR3 size: 16 residues. After removal of 4 bases from V and 3 bases from J, the junction contained 8 bases not matched to a gene.

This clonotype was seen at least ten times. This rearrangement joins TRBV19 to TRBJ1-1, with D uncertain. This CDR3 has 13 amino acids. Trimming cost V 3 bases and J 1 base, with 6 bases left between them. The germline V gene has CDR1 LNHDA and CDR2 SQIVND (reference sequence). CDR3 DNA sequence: TGTGCCAGTAGTATTTTACCGAACACTGAAGCTTTCTTT. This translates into CASSILPNTEAFF.

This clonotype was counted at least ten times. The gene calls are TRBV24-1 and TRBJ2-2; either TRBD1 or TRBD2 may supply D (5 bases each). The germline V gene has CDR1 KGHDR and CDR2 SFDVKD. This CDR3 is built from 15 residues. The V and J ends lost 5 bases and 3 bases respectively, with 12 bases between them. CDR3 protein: CATSVQGRDTGELFF. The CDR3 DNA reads TGTGCCACCAGTGTCCAGGGACGCGACACCGGGGAGCTGTTTTTT.

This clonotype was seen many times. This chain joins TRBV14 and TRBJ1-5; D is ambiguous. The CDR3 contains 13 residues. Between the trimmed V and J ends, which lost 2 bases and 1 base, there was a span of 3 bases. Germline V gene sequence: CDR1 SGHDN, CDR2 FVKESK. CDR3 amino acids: CASSQSSNQPQHF. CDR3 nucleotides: TGTGCCAGCAGCCAATCCAGCAATCAGCCCCAGCATTTT.

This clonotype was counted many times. CDR3 loop: CASSDGTGELPQHF. Written as DNA, the CDR3 is TGTGCCAGCAGCGACGGGACGGGCGAATTGCCCCAGCATTTT. V is TRBV7-2 and J is TRBJ1-5; TRBD1 is a possible D gene (5 bases). The CDR3 contains 14 residues. The ends were cut back, 5 bases at V and 9 bases at J, with 17 bases in the middle. The germline V gene has CDR1 SGHTA and CDR2 FQGNSA.

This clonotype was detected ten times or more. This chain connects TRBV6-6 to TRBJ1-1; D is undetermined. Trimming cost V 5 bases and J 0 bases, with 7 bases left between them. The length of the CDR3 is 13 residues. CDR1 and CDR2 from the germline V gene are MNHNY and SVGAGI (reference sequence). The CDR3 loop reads CASSRALNTEAFF. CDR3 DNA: TGTGCCAGCAGTCGGGCTTTGAACACTGAAGCTTTCTTT.

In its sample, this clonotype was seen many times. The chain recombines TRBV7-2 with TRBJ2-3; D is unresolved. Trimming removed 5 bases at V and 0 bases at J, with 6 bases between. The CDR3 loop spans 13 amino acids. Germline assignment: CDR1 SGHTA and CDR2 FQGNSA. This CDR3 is CASSVTSTDTQYF. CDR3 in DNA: TGTGCCAGCAGCGTAACTAGCACAGATACGCAGTATTTT.

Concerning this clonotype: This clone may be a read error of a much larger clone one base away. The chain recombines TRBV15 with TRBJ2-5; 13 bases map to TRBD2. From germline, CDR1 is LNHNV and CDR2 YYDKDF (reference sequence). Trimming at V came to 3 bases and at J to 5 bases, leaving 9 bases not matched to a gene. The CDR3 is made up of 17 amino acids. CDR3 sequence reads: CATSRTTGLAGLETQYF. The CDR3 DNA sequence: TGTGCCACCAGCAGGACTACGGGACTAGCGGGACTGGAGACCCAGTACTTC.

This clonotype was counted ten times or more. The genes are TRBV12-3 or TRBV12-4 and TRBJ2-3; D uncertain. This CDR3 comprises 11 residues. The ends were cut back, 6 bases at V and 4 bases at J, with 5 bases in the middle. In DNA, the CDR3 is TGTGCCAGCAGAGGGTCAGATACGCAGTATTTT. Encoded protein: CASRGSDTQYF.

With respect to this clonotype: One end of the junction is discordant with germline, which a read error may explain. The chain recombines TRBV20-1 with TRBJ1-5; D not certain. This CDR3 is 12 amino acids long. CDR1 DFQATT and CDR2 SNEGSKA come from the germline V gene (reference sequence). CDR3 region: CSAKSVFKPQHF. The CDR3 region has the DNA TGCAGTGCCAAAAGCGTATTCAAGCCACAGCATTTT.

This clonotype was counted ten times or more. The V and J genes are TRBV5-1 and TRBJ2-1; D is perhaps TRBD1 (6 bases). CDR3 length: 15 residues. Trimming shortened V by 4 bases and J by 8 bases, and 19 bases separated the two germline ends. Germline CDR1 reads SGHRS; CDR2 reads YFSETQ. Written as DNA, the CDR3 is TGCGCCAGCAGCCCCGGGACACACCAGCCTGATGAGCAGTTCTTC. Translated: CASSPGTHQPDEQFF. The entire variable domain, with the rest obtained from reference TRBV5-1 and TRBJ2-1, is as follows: KAGVTQTPRYLIKTRGQQVTLSCSPISGHRSVSWYQQTPGQGLQFLFEYFSETQRNKGNFPGRFSGRQFSNSRSEMNVSTLELGDSALYLCASSPGTHQPDEQFFGPGTRLTVL.

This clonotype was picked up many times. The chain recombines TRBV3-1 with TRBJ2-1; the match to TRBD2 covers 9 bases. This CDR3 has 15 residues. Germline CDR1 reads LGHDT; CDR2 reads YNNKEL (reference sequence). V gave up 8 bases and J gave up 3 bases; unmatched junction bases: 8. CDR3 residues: CASRRREGIYNEQFF. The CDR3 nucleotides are TGTGCCAGCCGCCGGCGGGAGGGCATCTACAATGAGCAGTTCTTC.

CDR3 DNA: TGCAGTGCTCCGCCTAGTTCGGCGGGGACAGATACGCAGTATTTT. It is translated as CSAPPSSAGTDTQYF. The chain carries TRBV20-1 and TRBJ2-3, with a possible D match to TRBD2 (6 bases). The V gene lost 5 bases and the J gene lost 3 bases, with 18 bases spanning the gap. CDR1 DFQATT and CDR2 SNEGSKA come from the germline V gene (reference sequence). The CDR3 covers 15 residues.

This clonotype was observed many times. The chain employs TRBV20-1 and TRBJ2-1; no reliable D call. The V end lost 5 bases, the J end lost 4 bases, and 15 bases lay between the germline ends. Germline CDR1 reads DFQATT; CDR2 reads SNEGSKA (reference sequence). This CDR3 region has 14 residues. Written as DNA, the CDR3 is TGCAGTGCTCTCGACGGCTTCACATACAATGAGCAGTTCTTC. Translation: CSALDGFTYNEQFF.

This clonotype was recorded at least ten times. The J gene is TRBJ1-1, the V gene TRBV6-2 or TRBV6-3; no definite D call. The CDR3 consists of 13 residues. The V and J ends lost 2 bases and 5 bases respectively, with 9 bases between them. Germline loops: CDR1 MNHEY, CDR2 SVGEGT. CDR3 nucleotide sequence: TGTGCCAGCAGTTACCCGAGCACGACTGAAGCTTTCTTT. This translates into CASSYPSTTEAFF.

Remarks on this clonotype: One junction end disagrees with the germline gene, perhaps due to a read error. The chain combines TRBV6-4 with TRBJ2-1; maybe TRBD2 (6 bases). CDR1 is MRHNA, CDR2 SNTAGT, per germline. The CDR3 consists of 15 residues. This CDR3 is CASSAQNMGGNEQFF. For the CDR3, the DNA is TGTGCGAGCAGTGCTCAAAATATGGGAGGAAATGAGCAGTTCTTC.

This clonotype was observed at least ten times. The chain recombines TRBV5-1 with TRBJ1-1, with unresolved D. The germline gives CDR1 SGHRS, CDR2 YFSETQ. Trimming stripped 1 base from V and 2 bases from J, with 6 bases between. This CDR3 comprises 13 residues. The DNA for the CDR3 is TGCGCCAGCAGCTTGTCGGAAAACACTGAAGCTTTCTTT. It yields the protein CASSLSENTEAFF.

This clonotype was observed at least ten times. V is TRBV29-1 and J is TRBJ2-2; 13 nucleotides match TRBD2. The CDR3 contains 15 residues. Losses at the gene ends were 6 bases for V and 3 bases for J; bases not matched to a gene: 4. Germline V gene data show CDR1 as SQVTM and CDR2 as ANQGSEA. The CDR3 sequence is CSVRTSGSDTGELFF. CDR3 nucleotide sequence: TGCAGCGTCCGGACTAGCGGGAGCGACACCGGGGAGCTGTTTTTT.

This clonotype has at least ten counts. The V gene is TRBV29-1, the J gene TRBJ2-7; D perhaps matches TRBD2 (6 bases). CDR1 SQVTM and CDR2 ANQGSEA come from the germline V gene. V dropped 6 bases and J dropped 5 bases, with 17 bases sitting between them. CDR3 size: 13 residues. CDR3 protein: CSVTGGGPDEQYF. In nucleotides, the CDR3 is TGCAGCGTGACCGGGGGAGGACCCGACGAGCAGTACTTC.

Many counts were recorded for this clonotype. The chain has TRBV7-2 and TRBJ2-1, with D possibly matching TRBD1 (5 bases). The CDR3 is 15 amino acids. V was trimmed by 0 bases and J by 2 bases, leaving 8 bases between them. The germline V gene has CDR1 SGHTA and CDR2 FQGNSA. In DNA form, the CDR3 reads TGTGCCAGCAGCTTAGCCAGGGCTACCTACAATGAGCAGTTCTTC. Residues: CASSLARATYNEQFF.